One sample yielded the 17 T cell receptor beta chains listed below, sequenced in a study of T cell responses to AZD1222 COVID-19 vaccine. The method was immunoSEQ multiplex PCR; TCRdb's version includes in-frame clones alone and lacks a portion of them. The table includes 150,000 or so clones, roughly 94% detected once. This sample comprised peripheral blood, obtained 28 days after the second AZD1222 dose. The source is an adult who received the AZD1222 COVID-19 vaccine.

This clone was seen a few times. The CDR3 DNA is TGTGCCAGCAGCCCCGGGCTAGCGAACACCGGGGAGCTGTTTTTT. It translates to CASSPGLANTGELFF. The chain is built from TRBV11-2 and TRBJ2-2, with unresolved D. The CDR3 extends over 15 amino acids. CDR1 SGHAT and CDR2 FQNNGV come from the germline V gene. V was clipped by 5 bases and J by 0 bases, with 10 bases between them.

The sample holds one count of this clone. V gene TRBV12-3 or TRBV12-4 combines with J gene TRBJ2-2; D gene unclear. The CDR3 is made up of 13 amino acids. V dropped 3 bases and J dropped 0 bases, with 2 bases sitting between them. The CDR3 sequence: CASSFANTGELFF. The CDR3 nucleotides read TGTGCCAGCAGTTTCGCGAACACCGGGGAGCTGTTTTTT.

V gene TRBV28 combines with J gene TRBJ1-2; 8 bases align to TRBD1. CDR1 and CDR2 (germline): MDHEN, SYDVKM. V trimming: 6 bases; J trimming: 8 bases; junction bases outside the gene matches: 8. The CDR3 contains 13 residues. Written as DNA, the CDR3 is TGTGCCAGCAGGGTTCAGGGGGCCGGGGGCTACACCTTC. This codes for CASRVQGAGGYTF.

This CDR3 is CASSEGATGADTQYF. In DNA form, the CDR3 reads TGTGCCAGCAGTGAAGGAGCCACCGGGGCAGATACGCAGTATTTT. The rearrangement uses TRBV6-1 and TRBJ2-3, with D tentatively TRBD2 (5 bases). With 1 base removed from V and 4 bases from J, the gap between germline ends came to 12 bases. The CDR3 extends over 15 amino acids. Germline V gene sequence: CDR1 MNHNS, CDR2 SASEGT.

The rearrangement uses TRBV19 and TRBJ2-7, with TRBD2 matching over 7 bases. The CDR3 contains 14 residues. The ends lost 6 bases at V and 3 bases at J; junction bases unmatched: 8. Germline V gene sequence: CDR1 LNHDA, CDR2 SQIVND (reference sequence). The CDR3 here is CASSPTSFGYEQYF. DNA of the CDR3: TGTGCCAGTAGCCCGACTAGCTTCGGCTACGAGCAGTACTTC.

The rearrangement uses TRBV7-8 and TRBJ1-4, with a tentative D call TRBD1 (5 bases). V gave up 4 bases and J gave up 5 bases, with 20 bases separating them. Germline V gene data show CDR1 as SGHVS and CDR2 as FQNEAQ. This CDR3 is 17 amino acids long. CDR3 coding DNA: TGTGCCAGCAGCTCCTTCCGGGACGATAGGAGAAATGAAAAACTGTTTTTT. It is translated as CASSSFRDDRRNEKLFF.

The genes are TRBV4-1 and TRBJ2-5, with TRBD2 matching 9 bases. The germline V gene has CDR1 MGHRA and CDR2 YSYEKL. The CDR3 covers 15 residues. The V and J ends lost 3 bases and 5 bases, in that order; junction bases with no gene match: 7. CDR3 nucleotides: TGCGCCAGCAGCCAGCAATGGACTAGCGACGAGACCCAGTACTTC. Protein: CASSQQWTSDETQYF.

A few counts support this clone. The J gene is TRBJ2-7, the V gene TRBV6-1; 13 nucleotides agree with TRBD2. The CDR3 sequence is 16 residues long. Losses at the gene ends were 1 base for V and 3 bases for J; bases not matched to a gene: 3. Looked up from germline, CDR1 is MNHNS and CDR2 is SASEGT. CDR3 bases: TGTGCCAGCAGTGAAGGGACTAGCGGGAGAGGCTACGAGCAGTACTTC. It encodes CASSEGTSGRGYEQYF.

The chain recombines TRBV3-1 (or the pseudogene TRBV3-2) with TRBJ2-2, with a possible D match to TRBD1 (5 bases). V was pared by 3 bases and J by 4 bases, with 6 bases between. Germline CDR1 reads LGHDT; CDR2 reads YNNKEL (reference sequence). The length of the CDR3 is 13 residues. The CDR3 DNA reads as TGTGCCAGCAGCCACGACAGCACCGGGGAGCTGTTTTTT. Encoded protein: CASSHDSTGELFF.

This clone was seen only once. The gene calls are TRBV7-8 and TRBJ1-2; 7 bases fit TRBD1. V shed 3 bases and J 7 bases; nucleotides not matched to a gene: 5. Germline CDR1 is SGHVS and CDR2 is FQNEAQ. CDR3 length: 13 amino acids. The CDR3 coding sequence is TGTGCCAGCAGCTTCGCGGACAGGTCTGGCTACACCTTC. Amino acid sequence: CASSFADRSGYTF. Filled out from reference TRBV7-8 and TRBJ1-2, the complete variable domain reads GAGVSQSPRYKVAKRGQDVALRCDPISGHVSLFWYQQALGQGPEFLTYFQNEAQLDKSGLPSDRFFAERPEGSVSTLKIQRTQQEDSAVYLCASSFADRSGYTFGSGTRLTVV.

The V and J genes are TRBV6-2 or TRBV6-3 and TRBJ2-1; TRBD2 aligns across 16 bases. The junction had 5 bases not matched to a gene; V was cut back by 0 bases and J by 6 bases. Germline assignment: CDR1 MNHEY and CDR2 SVGEGT. The CDR3 runs 18 residues. The CDR3 reads CASSYSGLAGGTGNEQFF. CDR3 DNA sequence: TGTGCCAGCAGTTACTCGGGACTAGCGGGAGGGACGGGCAATGAGCAGTTCTTC.

The genes are TRBV3-1 (or the pseudogene TRBV3-2) and TRBJ2-1, with D hard to call. The length of the CDR3 is 16 residues. Germline CDR1 reads LGHDT; CDR2 reads YNNKEL (reference sequence). V was shortened by 5 bases and J by 2 bases, with 16 bases between the two germline ends. Here the CDR3 reads CASSSPNGVPYNEQFF. The CDR3 DNA follows: TGTGCCAGCAGCTCCCCAAATGGGGTCCCCTACAATGAGCAGTTCTTC.

The genes are TRBV7-8 and TRBJ1-2, with a tentative D call TRBD1 (6 bases). This CDR3 is built from 15 residues. CDR1 is SGHVS, CDR2 FQNEAQ, per germline. Trimming took 1 base from V and 8 from J, leaving 17 bases between them. The CDR3 reads CASSLVGGPLEGYTF. The DNA for the CDR3 is TGTGCCAGCAGCTTAGTGGGGGGCCCCTTGGAGGGCTACACCTTC.

The V call is TRBV2, the J call TRBJ1-5; 9 positions agree with TRBD1. This CDR3 is built from 14 residues. The germline CDR1 and CDR2 sequences are SNHLY and FYNNEI. Trimming cost V 4 bases and J 4 bases; bases outside gene matches: 2. CDR3 amino acids: CASSGGTGNQPQHF. CDR3 coding DNA: TGTGCCAGCAGTGGTGGGACAGGGAATCAGCCCCAGCATTTT.

The genes are TRBV5-1 and TRBJ1-3; no clear D. Germline V gene lookup returns CDR1 SGHRS and CDR2 YFSETQ. The CDR3 sequence is 15 residues long. The V end lost 5 bases, the J end lost 3 bases, and 15 bases lay between the germline ends. CDR3 residues: CASSWSSSGGNTIYF. In DNA form, the CDR3 reads TGCGCCAGCAGTTGGTCCAGTTCAGGTGGAAACACCATATATTTT.

The table lists this clone with a few counts. V and J are TRBV25-1 and TRBJ1-5, with 9 bases identical to TRBD1. This CDR3 contains 14 residues. V was clipped by 5 bases and J by 7 bases; unmatched bases: 6. Per germline, CDR1 MGHDK and CDR2 SYGVNS. The CDR3 DNA follows: TGTGCCAGCAGTTGGGGACAGGGAGGACAGCCCCAGCATTTT. It yields the protein CASSWGQGGQPQHF.

This clone was observed a single time. The chain recombines TRBV18 with TRBJ1-1; perhaps TRBD1 as D (5 bases). Trimming cost V 2 bases and J 6 bases, with 13 bases left between them. In germline, CDR1 is KGHSH, CDR2 LQKENI. The CDR3 is 14 residues long. CDR3 in amino acids: CASSPTGILAEAFF. CDR3 DNA: TGTGCCAGCTCACCAACAGGAATTCTGGCTGAAGCTTTCTTT.